This T cell receptor beta chain was documented in a study of regulatory T cells in long-lasting Graves disease. Study summary: Over 5 years of antithyroid drugs plus positive TSH receptor antibodies defined persistent Graves' disease.

The CDR3 covers 13 residues. Germline values: CDR1 MNHEY, CDR2 SMNVEV (reference sequence). Trimming removed 6 bases at V and 1 base at J, with 8 bases between. The time point here: persistent/refractory GD, antithyroid drugs over 5 years with positive TRAb. With RNA extracted from PBMCs as input, the TCR library was made. Patients were enrolled at an endocrinology department in Xi'an, China. Building of the TCR beta libraries involved iRepertoire HTBI primers and Arm-PCR of CDR3 regions. TCRdb fed the multiplex PCR reads into MiXCR, producing one record per CDR3 protein. Of approximately 380,000 distinct CDR3 sequences in the sample, about a fifth were seen once.

The chain is built from TRBV27 and TRBJ2-3; a possible D gene is TRBD2 (5 bases). This sequence was found in a female donor with Graves disease. This specimen was peripheral blood mononuclear cells (PBMCs), taken when the disease was refractory, from a patient treated with antithyroid drugs. The CDR3 loop is CASSPGGTDTQYF. Here the CDR3 DNA reads TGTGCCAGCAGCCCCGGGGGCACAGATACGCAGTATTTT.